Sequencing of this T cell receptor (beta chain) was carried out in a study of blood T cell repertoires in COVID-19. As for the study in general: The United States, Italy and Spain were the sources of the acute and convalescent COVID-19 samples. Sources were T cells, B-cell-depleted T cells, or PBMCs; the material itself was cDNA or gDNA.

Original data processing: Reference gene primer amplification in the assay estimated nucleated cell counts. The protocol was immunoSEQ multiplex PCR, while the TCRdb copy is restricted to in-frame clones and leaves out a portion. The DNA was the basis for D and trimming; V, J and clone size are from that table. The data show about 200,000 clones, about nine tenths seen once. The CDR3 consists of 15 residues. Germline CDR1 reads SGHRS; CDR2 reads YFSETQ. The trim removed 2 bases at V and 5 bases at J, leaving 9 bases unmatched. The sequencing input was peripheral blood. The sequence was obtained from a woman aged 70-85 years with acute or convalescent COVID-19. The rearrangement uses TRBV5-1 and TRBJ2-5, with 7 bases identical to TRBD1. CDR3 in DNA: TGCGCCAGCAGCTTCTCCCCGGGACAGCAGGAGACCCAGTACTTC. It translates to CASSFSPGQQETQYF.